These T cell receptor beta chains were read from a single sample in a study of tumor and adjacent non-tumor tissue in lung cancer. Each CDR3 protein gets one entry after TCRdb re-called the multiplex PCR reads with MiXCR. The sample lists about 67,000 distinct CDR3 sequences, about 77% seen once, with more than 40% in the top ten. What was sequenced was distant non-tumor lung tissue. These receptors were taken from a man in his sixties with non-small cell lung cancer. CDR3s include the opening cysteine and the closing phenylalanine or tryptophan. The D gene is left open where the match is weak. Clone size is shown for a subset of rows, as once, few, many or a class of expanded clone.

abundance: -; j_gene: TRBJ2-7; d_gene: -; v_gene: TRBV4-2; CDR3nt: TGTGCCAGCAGCCGAGAAGGTGGAGGGGGCGGTGACGGGCAGTACTTC; CDR3aa: CASSREGGGGGDGQYF
abundance: -; j_gene: TRBJ2-7; d_gene: -; v_gene: TRBV11-2; CDR3nt: TGTGCCAGCAGCTTAGATCTCTACGAGCAGTACTTC; CDR3aa: CASSLDLYEQYF
abundance: -; j_gene: TRBJ2-1; d_gene: TRBD2; v_gene: TRBV6-5; CDR3nt: TGTGCCGGCAGTTACTCGGCACTAGCGGGAACCCGGAGCTCCTACAATGAGCAGTTTTTC; CDR3aa: CAGSYSALAGTRSSYNEQFF
abundance: -; j_gene: TRBJ2-2; d_gene: TRBD2; v_gene: TRBV5-1; CDR3nt: TGCGCCAGCAGTCGGACTAGCGGGACTCGCACGGGGGAGCTGTCTTTT; CDR3aa: CASSRTSGTRTGELSF
abundance: -; j_gene: TRBJ2-5; d_gene: TRBD2; v_gene: TRBV10-2; CDR3nt: TGCGCCAGCAGTGAAAGGATGGCGGGACTAGCGGGAGCCAAGTCCCAAGATACCCAGTACTTC; CDR3aa: CASSERMAGLAGAKSQDTQYF
abundance: -; j_gene: TRBJ2-1; d_gene: -; v_gene: TRBV6-2/TRBV6-3; CDR3nt: TGTGCCAGCAGTTACAATATACGCAGGAGTTTCCTCCCTGAGCAATTCTTC; CDR3aa: CASSYNIRRSFLPEQFF
abundance: -; j_gene: TRBJ2-5; d_gene: -; v_gene: TRBV5-6; CDR3nt: TGTGCCAGCAGCCTGGGGGGCACACACAGGGTGCGGACCCAGTACTTC; CDR3aa: CASSLGGTHRVRTQYF
abundance: -; j_gene: TRBJ2-6; d_gene: -; v_gene: TRBV6-5; CDR3nt: TGTACCAGCAGTTACGCTGGGGCCAACGTCCTGAGTTTC; CDR3aa: CTSSYAGANVLSF
abundance: many; j_gene: TRBJ2-1; d_gene: -; v_gene: TRBV11-1; CDR3nt: TGTGCCAGCAGCCCGACTCCTTCGACGGGCGATGAGCAGTTCTTC; CDR3aa: CASSPTPSTGDEQFF
abundance: -; j_gene: TRBJ2-6; d_gene: -; v_gene: TRBV28; CDR3nt: TGTGCGAGCAGCCCAGATCCCAGCTCTGGGGCCAACGTCCTGACTTTC; CDR3aa: CASSPDPSSGANVLTF
abundance: -; j_gene: TRBJ1-4; d_gene: -; v_gene: TRBV7-9; CDR3nt: TGTGCCAGCAGCCCTCCGACGTGGGGTCCTAATGAAAAACTGCTTTTT; CDR3aa: CASSPPTWGPNEKLLF
abundance: -; j_gene: TRBJ1-2; d_gene: -; v_gene: TRBV28; CDR3nt: TGTGCTAGCAGCCCAGTAGGGACCAAAAATGGCTACACATTC; CDR3aa: CASSPVGTKNGYTF
abundance: -; j_gene: TRBJ1-1; d_gene: TRBD1; v_gene: TRBV19; CDR3nt: TGTGCCTGTAGATACCGGGACAGGGGGAGTCTGGACACTGAAGCTTTCTTT; CDR3aa: CACRYRDRGSLDTEAFF
abundance: -; j_gene: TRBJ1-1; d_gene: -; v_gene: TRBV7-9; CDR3nt: TGTGCCAGCAGCTTAGATAGGACAGACAACCTTAGGTACACTGAAGCTTTCTTT; CDR3aa: CASSLDRTDNLRYTEAFF
abundance: many; j_gene: TRBJ2-1; d_gene: TRBD2; v_gene: TRBV6-1; CDR3nt: TGTGCCAGCAGTAGACTAGCGGGAGAGGAGTATGAGCAGTTCTTC; CDR3aa: CASSRLAGEEYEQFF
abundance: once; j_gene: TRBJ2-3; d_gene: -; v_gene: TRBV14; CDR3nt: TGTGCCAGCAAGGGCGAGATTAGCACAGATACGCAATATTTT; CDR3aa: CASKGEISTDTQYF
abundance: -; j_gene: TRBJ2-2; d_gene: -; v_gene: TRBV11-1; CDR3nt: TGTGCCAGCATCTATACTAGTGGAATCGGGGAGCTATTTTTT; CDR3aa: CASIYTSGIGELFF
abundance: -; j_gene: TRBJ2-3; d_gene: TRBD1; v_gene: TRBV10-3; CDR3nt: TGTGCCATCAGTGCAGGGGGTTCGACTAGCACAGATACGCAGTATTTT; CDR3aa: CAISAGGSTSTDTQYF
abundance: medium-sized; j_gene: TRBJ2-7; d_gene: -; v_gene: TRBV6-2/TRBV6-3; CDR3nt: TGTGCCAGCAGTTTGCTAGCGCCCAACTCCTACGAGCAGTACTTC; CDR3aa: CASSLLAPNSYEQYF
abundance: -; j_gene: TRBJ2-1; d_gene: -; v_gene: TRBV29-1; CDR3nt: TGCAGCGGCTGGGGGGGGCGCGGGAGTCCGCCATCGAGGATCAATGAGCAGTTCTTC; CDR3aa: CSGWGGRGSPPSRINEQFF
abundance: -; j_gene: TRBJ2-7; d_gene: TRBD1; v_gene: TRBV4-2; CDR3nt: TGTACCATCAGCCCGACAGGGGGTAGGGACGAGCAATACTTC; CDR3aa: CTISPTGGRDEQYF
abundance: -; j_gene: TRBJ2-1; d_gene: TRBD1; v_gene: TRBV9; CDR3nt: TGTACCAGCAGCGCGACAGGGGCTCCGAGTGAGCAGTTCTTC; CDR3aa: CTSSATGAPSEQFF
abundance: -; j_gene: TRBJ1-2; d_gene: -; v_gene: TRBV4-2; CDR3nt: TGTGCCAACAGCCAATCTACTTCGAGGGAAAGCTACACCTTC; CDR3aa: CANSQSTSRESYTF
abundance: -; j_gene: TRBJ2-5; d_gene: -; v_gene: TRBV29-1; CDR3nt: TGCAGCGTTGAGTTAGTAACGGGAGAGATCCTGTACTTC; CDR3aa: CSVELVTGEILYF
abundance: -; j_gene: TRBJ1-2; d_gene: -; v_gene: TRBV6-2/TRBV6-3; CDR3nt: TGTGCCAGCAAATTCTGGGAGGGAAAAATGTTCTATGGCTACACCTTC; CDR3aa: CASKFWEGKMFYGYTF
abundance: few; j_gene: TRBJ2-7; d_gene: TRBD1; v_gene: TRBV5-1; CDR3nt: TGCGCCAGCAGCTCCGAAATCGGGCCGGGACAGGTTAACTCCTACGAGCAGTACTTC; CDR3aa: CASSSEIGPGQVNSYEQYF
abundance: -; j_gene: TRBJ2-7; d_gene: -; v_gene: TRBV6-5; CDR3nt: TGTGTCAGCAGTCTGGCCGCCTTCTCCTGCGAGCAGTACTTC; CDR3aa: CVSSLAAFSCEQYF
abundance: -; j_gene: TRBJ2-2; d_gene: -; v_gene: TRBV6-5; CDR3nt: TGTGCCAGCATCGGCCTGGAGCGGATGAATACCGGGGACCTGTTTTTT; CDR3aa: CASIGLERMNTGDLFF
abundance: -; j_gene: TRBJ2-7; d_gene: TRBD1; v_gene: TRBV29-1; CDR3nt: TGCATCACCAGACAGGGTAGCTACGAGCAGTACTTC; CDR3aa: CITRQGSYEQYF
abundance: -; j_gene: TRBJ1-4; d_gene: -; v_gene: TRBV29-1; CDR3nt: TGCAGCGTAGGGACACGGAATGAAAAACTGTTTTTT; CDR3aa: CSVGTRNEKLFF
abundance: -; j_gene: TRBJ2-2; d_gene: -; v_gene: TRBV12-3/TRBV12-4; CDR3nt: TGTGCCAGCAATCTCTACCCGGCCACGAACACCGGGGAGCCGTTTTTC; CDR3aa: CASNLYPATNTGEPFF
abundance: few; j_gene: TRBJ2-7; d_gene: -; v_gene: TRBV29-1; CDR3nt: TGCAGCGTCGTAAAGGAGGGCGACGAGCAGTACTTC; CDR3aa: CSVVKEGDEQYF
abundance: -; j_gene: TRBJ1-4; d_gene: -; v_gene: TRBV2; CDR3nt: TGTGCCAGCAGTGAATTCAGAGGGCATAATGAAAAACTGTTTTTT; CDR3aa: CASSEFRGHNEKLFF
abundance: few; j_gene: TRBJ2-1; d_gene: -; v_gene: TRBV27; CDR3nt: TGTGCCAGCAGTTTAGGCGGGGGCGGCTCCTACAATGAGCAGTTCTTC; CDR3aa: CASSLGGGGSYNEQFF
abundance: few; j_gene: TRBJ2-7; d_gene: TRBD1; v_gene: TRBV10-3; CDR3nt: TGTGCCATCAGTAACGGGACAGGGTCTAACGGGCAGTACTTC; CDR3aa: CAISNGTGSNGQYF
abundance: once; j_gene: TRBJ1-2; d_gene: -; v_gene: TRBV6-5; CDR3nt: TGTGCCAGCAGTGACATCTCGGTCGCGCTGCGGGGCTACACCTTC; CDR3aa: CASSDISVALRGYTF
abundance: -; j_gene: TRBJ2-3; d_gene: -; v_gene: TRBV21-1; CDR3nt: TGTGCCAGCAGCAAAGCCCTCTTCGATACGCAGTATTTT; CDR3aa: CASSKALFDTQYF
abundance: -; j_gene: TRBJ1-5; d_gene: TRBD1; v_gene: TRBV6-5; CDR3nt: TGTGCCAGCAGTGGCACGACAGGGGATAAGCCCCAGCATTTT; CDR3aa: CASSGTTGDKPQHF
abundance: -; j_gene: TRBJ2-1; d_gene: TRBD1; v_gene: TRBV6-6; CDR3nt: TGTGCCAGCAGTCACAAGGACAGGGCGTATAGCAATGAAGAGTTCTTC; CDR3aa: CASSHKDRAYSNEEFF
abundance: -; j_gene: TRBJ2-1; d_gene: -; v_gene: TRBV4-2; CDR3nt: TGTGTCATCAACCGAGGGGGTGAGCAGTTCTTC; CDR3aa: CVINRGGEQFF
abundance: -; j_gene: TRBJ1-2; d_gene: -; v_gene: TRBV28; CDR3nt: TGCGCCAGCACTTTAGCGACAAGGACCTATGGCTACACCTTC; CDR3aa: CASTLATRTYGYTF
abundance: -; j_gene: TRBJ2-7; d_gene: TRBD2; v_gene: TRBV6-5; CDR3nt: TGTGCCAACAGTTATTCGAGGCGGGAGACGGTCGAGCAGTACTTC; CDR3aa: CANSYSRRETVEQYF
abundance: -; j_gene: TRBJ2-3; d_gene: -; v_gene: TRBV5-5; CDR3nt: TGTGCCAACAGCCGGTGGGGAGAGCGGCAAGATACACAGTATTTT; CDR3aa: CANSRWGERQDTQYF
abundance: -; j_gene: TRBJ2-6; d_gene: -; v_gene: TRBV6-1; CDR3nt: TGTGCCAGCAGTGAAGGACAGTCCGGGACCAACGTCCTGACTTTC; CDR3aa: CASSEGQSGTNVLTF
abundance: -; j_gene: TRBJ2-5; d_gene: -; v_gene: TRBV7-9; CDR3nt: TGTGCCAGCAGCTTATCTCTGGTACTGACGGAGACCCAGTACTTC; CDR3aa: CASSLSLVLTETQYF
abundance: -; j_gene: TRBJ2-2; d_gene: -; v_gene: TRBV11-1; CDR3nt: TGTGCCTGCGGCTATACTAGTGGCATAGGAGAGCTGTTTTTT; CDR3aa: CACGYTSGIGELFF
abundance: large; j_gene: TRBJ1-1; d_gene: -; v_gene: TRBV29-1; CDR3nt: TGCAGCGTTGAAGCAGGGAACACTGAAGCTTTCTTT; CDR3aa: CSVEAGNTEAFF
abundance: -; j_gene: TRBJ1-1; d_gene: -; v_gene: TRBV4-1; CDR3nt: TGCGCCGGCAGCCAAGGCCAGGGGTGGAACACTGAAGCTTTATTT; CDR3aa: CAGSQGQGWNTEALF
abundance: -; j_gene: TRBJ1-4; d_gene: TRBD1; v_gene: TRBV29-1; CDR3nt: TGCACCGTTGCACCGACAGGGGTCGCCAATGAAAAACTGTTTTTT; CDR3aa: CTVAPTGVANEKLFF
abundance: -; j_gene: TRBJ2-1; d_gene: TRBD1; v_gene: TRBV4-1; CDR3nt: TGCGCCAGCAGCCCCGGTCAGGGGGATTACAATGGGCGGTTCTTC; CDR3aa: CASSPGQGDYNGRFF
abundance: -; j_gene: TRBJ2-1; d_gene: TRBD2; v_gene: TRBV20-1; CDR3nt: TGCAGTACTAGTAACATACTAGCGGGAGCTAACTACAATGAGCAGTTCTTC; CDR3aa: CSTSNILAGANYNEQFF
abundance: many; j_gene: TRBJ1-5; d_gene: -; v_gene: TRBV5-1; CDR3nt: TGCGCCAGCAGCGAAGACAGGAATCAGCCCCAGCATTTT; CDR3aa: CASSEDRNQPQHF
abundance: many; j_gene: TRBJ1-5; d_gene: -; v_gene: TRBV28; CDR3nt: TGTGCCAGCAGTTTGGGGGGGGGCGCGGATCAGCCCCAGCATTTT; CDR3aa: CASSLGGGADQPQHF
abundance: once; j_gene: TRBJ2-1; d_gene: -; v_gene: TRBV4-1; CDR3nt: TGCGCCAGCAGCCAAGGCTGGCGGGATGTCGGCTCCTACAATGAGTATTTCTTC; CDR3aa: CASSQGWRDVGSYNEYFF
abundance: -; j_gene: TRBJ2-1; d_gene: TRBD2; v_gene: TRBV11-2; CDR3nt: TGTGTCAGGAGCTCCCTTGGACTAGTGAAAAGGTGGGGAACCAATGAGCAGTTCTTC; CDR3aa: CVRSSLGLVKRWGTNEQFF
abundance: -; j_gene: TRBJ1-5; d_gene: -; v_gene: TRBV12-3/TRBV12-4; CDR3nt: TGTGCCAGCAGCCCGCCGGACAAATATAGCAATCAGCCAGCATTT; CDR3aa: CASSPPDKYSNQPAF
abundance: many; j_gene: TRBJ2-4; d_gene: TRBD1; v_gene: TRBV29-1; CDR3nt: TGCAGCGTTGGGGACAGGGTAAACATTCAGTACTTC; CDR3aa: CSVGDRVNIQYF
abundance: -; j_gene: TRBJ2-2; d_gene: -; v_gene: TRBV21-1; CDR3nt: TGTGCCAGCAGCCCAACCGACAGGGAAACGTCGTCCGTATCCCGGGAGCTGTTTTTT; CDR3aa: CASSPTDRETSSVSRELFF
abundance: -; j_gene: TRBJ2-1; d_gene: -; v_gene: TRBV7-3; CDR3nt: TGTGCCAGCAGCGCCGAGACTTCAGTTTGGGATGAGCAGTTCTTC; CDR3aa: CASSAETSVWDEQFF